This TCR beta chain was documented in a study of CXCR3-negative and CXCR3-positive naive CD8 T cells. Overall study results and limits: CXCR3-expressing naive cells carried TRB CDR3s more hydrophobic than those of CXCR3-negative naive cells. Both naive subsets showed comparably high diversity, and memory CD8+ cells showed much lower diversity.

Every CD8+ T cell subset underwent triplicate sorting at some 280,000 cells apiece. The CDR3 spans 11 residues. Concerning this clonotype: Its antigen is not identified.

Libraries were UMI-labeled 5' RACE TRB cDNA. One entry per CDR3 protein, without DNA, is what TCRdb gives after re-calling the 5' RACE reads. The sample has about 140,000 distinct CDR3 sequences. V and J are TRBV21-1 and TRBJ1-1; no DNA is available, so the TRBD1 call from TCRdb remains unchecked. TRBV21-1 is tagged as a pseudogene. The sample was naive CXCR3+ CD8+ T cells from blood. Subset given: CD45RO-CCR7+CD27+CD95- naive CD8+ T cells expressing CXCR3 (TNR3+). This TCR derives from a human donor in good health. Some clones in this sample may be carry-over from other donors' samples. CDR3 amino acids: CASSRGPEAFF.